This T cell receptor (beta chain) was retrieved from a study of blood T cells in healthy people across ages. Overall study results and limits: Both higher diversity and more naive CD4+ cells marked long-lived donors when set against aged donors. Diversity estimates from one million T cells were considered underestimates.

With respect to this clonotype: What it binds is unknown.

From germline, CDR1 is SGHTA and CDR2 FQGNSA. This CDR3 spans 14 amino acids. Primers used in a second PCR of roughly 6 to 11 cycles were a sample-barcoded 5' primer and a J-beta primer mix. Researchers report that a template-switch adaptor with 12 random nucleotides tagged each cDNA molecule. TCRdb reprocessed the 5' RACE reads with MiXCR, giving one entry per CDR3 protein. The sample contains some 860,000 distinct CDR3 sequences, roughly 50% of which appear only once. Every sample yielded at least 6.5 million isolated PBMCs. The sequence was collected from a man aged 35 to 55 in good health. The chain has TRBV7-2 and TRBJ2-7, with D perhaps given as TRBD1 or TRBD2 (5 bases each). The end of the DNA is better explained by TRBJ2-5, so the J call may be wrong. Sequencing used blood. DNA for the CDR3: TGTGCCAGCAACCGGGACCCCAGGCAGGAGACCCAGTACTTC. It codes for CASNRDPRQETQYF.